This TCR beta chain was retrieved from a study of patients and donors after allogeneic stem cell transplantation. From the RT-PCR reads, TCRdb called clonotypes with MiXCR, one entry per CDR3 protein. The sample records hundreds of thousands of distinct CDR3 sequences, 16% being singletons. The CDR3 runs to 17 residues. V shed 6 bases and J shed 0 bases, with 15 bases lying between them. Germline values: CDR1 MNHNS, CDR2 SASEGT. The sequence was obtained from a human donor who was either an allogeneic HSCT recipient or a stem cell or donor lymphocyte infusion donor (not recorded which). It is not recorded whose cells these are; they may come from a transplant donor. The chain links TRBV6-1 to TRBJ2-6, with no clear D. The material sequenced was blood, either unsorted or a sorted T cell fraction (not recorded which). This chain's CDR3 is CASSRSRVGSGANVLTF. CDR3 sequence (DNA): TGTGCCAGCAGCCGGTCTAGAGTTGGCTCTGGGGCCAACGTCCTGACTTTC.